This TCR beta chain was identified in a study of T cell responses to AZD1222 COVID-19 vaccine. Study-wide results and limits: Across spike, vaccine-associated CD4 TCRs were found, dominant at 160-218 and 743-854.

The CDR3 contains 14 residues. Germline V gives CDR1 MGHRA, CDR2 YSYEKL. V lost 0 bases and J lost 4; bases outside the gene matches: 2. Pooling of second doses given at about 4 or about 12 weeks was done. Profiling relied on immunoSEQ multiplex PCR, and the TCRdb table lists in-frame clones only, not all of them. Among roughly 180,000 clones listed, about 92% were seen once. Regarding this clone: The antigen remains unidentified. At the DNA level, this CDR3 is encoded by other sequences in the same sample as well.

The chain is built from TRBV4-1 and TRBJ1-1; TRBD1 aligns across 7 bases. The sequence derives from an adult who received the AZD1222 COVID-19 vaccine. The material was peripheral blood, obtained 28 days after the second AZD1222 dose. CDR3 DNA: TGCGCCAGCAGCCAAGATCAGGGGGGCACTGAAGCTTTCTTT. This codes for CASSQDQGGTEAFF.